These T cell receptor beta chains were read from a single sample in a study of blood T cell repertoires in COVID-19. Produced via immunoSEQ multiplex PCR; TCRdb's table is partial and in-frame only. The repertoire consists of approximately 190,000 clones, with around 80% occurring once and the leading ten covering about 6.3%. Source material: peripheral blood. Receptors originate from a man aged 55 to 69 with acute or convalescent COVID-19. Both conserved end residues are part of each CDR3. Fields, in order: D gene, clone size, CDR3 length, J gene, V gene, CDR3 protein, CDR3 DNA. A D gene is named only where the DNA matches it firmly. Clone sizes are given selectively: once, few, many, or a class where the clone is expanded.

D: NA; size: few; length: 14; J: TRBJ2-2; V: TRBV5-1; CDR3: CASSGRTNTGELFF; DNA: TGCGCCAGCAGTGGGAGAACGAACACCGGGGAGCTGTTTTTT
D: TRBD1; size: NA; length: 13; J: TRBJ2-3; V: TRBV2; CDR3: CASRGQGVTWQYF; DNA: TGTGCCAGCAGAGGGCAGGGGGTGACCTGGCAGTATTTT
D: NA; size: NA; length: 18; J: TRBJ2-1; V: TRBV5-6; CDR3: CASSQGWSGPSSYNEQFF; DNA: TGTGCCAGCAGCCAGGGTTGGTCAGGGCCGAGCTCCTACAATGAGCAGTTCTTC
D: NA; size: NA; length: 12; J: TRBJ2-7; V: TRBV11-2; CDR3: CASSQGGVEQYF; DNA: TGTGCCAGCAGCCAGGGCGGGGTCGAGCAGTACTTC
D: TRBD1; size: NA; length: 15; J: TRBJ2-1; V: TRBV6-2/TRBV6-3; CDR3: CASSFRTGSYNEQFF; DNA: TGTGCCAGCAGTTTTAGGACAGGGTCCTACAATGAGCAGTTCTTC
D: NA; size: NA; length: 13; J: TRBJ1-1; V: TRBV12-3/TRBV12-4; CDR3: CASSLGEVTEAFF; DNA: TGTGCCAGCAGTTTAGGGGAGGTCACTGAAGCTTTCTTT
D: TRBD1; size: NA; length: 15; J: TRBJ2-5; V: TRBV7-6; CDR3: CASSPPRTGKETQYF; DNA: TGTGCCAGCAGCCCACCCAGGACAGGGAAAGAGACCCAGTACTTC
D: TRBD1; size: few; length: 16; J: TRBJ1-4; V: TRBV4-3; CDR3: CASSQDTGTANEKLFF; DNA: TGCGCCAGCAGCCAAGATACGGGGACAGCCAATGAAAAACTGTTTTTT
D: NA; size: NA; length: 14; J: TRBJ2-7; V: TRBV4-1; CDR3: CASSQDFGTYEQYF; DNA: TGCGCCAGCAGCCAAGATTTTGGCACCTACGAGCAGTACTTC
D: NA; size: NA; length: 12; J: TRBJ2-3; V: TRBV11-3; CDR3: CASSRGTDTQYF; DNA: TGTGCCAGCAGCCGAGGGACAGATACGCAGTATTTT
D: TRBD1; size: NA; length: 16; J: TRBJ2-1; V: TRBV10-3; CDR3: CAISVGTDTSYNEQFF; DNA: TGTGCCATCAGTGTAGGGACAGACACCTCCTACAATGAGCAGTTCTTC
D: NA; size: once; length: 13; J: TRBJ1-4; V: TRBV27; CDR3: CASSLAGWEKLFF; DNA: TGTGCCAGCAGTTTGGCCGGGTGGGAAAAACTGTTTTTT
D: NA; size: NA; length: 15; J: TRBJ2-5; V: TRBV7-3; CDR3: CASSLKASERETQYF; DNA: TGTGCCAGCAGCTTAAAGGCTAGTGAGCGGGAGACCCAGTACTTC
D: NA; size: NA; length: 15; J: TRBJ1-1; V: TRBV7-3; CDR3: CASSLSGGMNTEAFF; DNA: TGTGCCAGCAGCCTCTCGGGGGGAATGAACACTGAAGCTTTCTTT
D: NA; size: NA; length: 16; J: TRBJ2-1; V: TRBV7-2; CDR3: CASSLVLPRDHNEQFF; DNA: TGTGCCAGCAGCTTAGTATTACCCCGGGATCACAATGAGCAGTTCTTC
D: TRBD1; size: once; length: 14; J: TRBJ1-2; V: TRBV30; CDR3: CAWSVGGTGYGYTF; DNA: TGTGCCTGGAGTGTCGGTGGGACAGGGTATGGCTACACCTTC
D: NA; size: NA; length: 14; J: TRBJ2-5; V: TRBV29-1; CDR3: CSVVRSLNEETQYF; DNA: TGCAGCGTTGTACGGTCCTTAAACGAAGAGACCCAGTACTTC
D: NA; size: NA; length: 15; J: TRBJ2-7; V: TRBV3-1/TRBV3-2; CDR3: CASSHLPPPGVEQYF; DNA: TGTGCCAGCAGCCACCTACCACCCCCGGGGGTCGAGCAGTACTTC
D: NA; size: once; length: 13; J: TRBJ2-7; V: TRBV5-4; CDR3: CASSHQDYYEQYF; DNA: TGTGCCAGCAGTCACCAGGACTACTACGAGCAGTACTTC
D: NA; size: NA; length: 15; J: TRBJ1-4; V: TRBV9; CDR3: CASTSGGGPLEKLFF; DNA: TGTGCCAGCACCTCTGGCGGGGGGCCGTTGGAAAAACTGTTTTTT
D: NA; size: NA; length: 14; J: TRBJ2-7; V: TRBV6-5; CDR3: CASIDTGRVREQYF; DNA: TGTGCCAGTATCGATACAGGGCGGGTCCGGGAGCAGTACTTC
D: TRBD2; size: NA; length: 20; J: TRBJ2-2; V: TRBV5-4; CDR3: CASSLNPLWTSGVNTGELFF; DNA: TGTGCCAGCAGCTTAAATCCGTTATGGACTAGCGGAGTGAACACCGGGGAGCTGTTTTTT